Presented here are 14 T cell receptor beta chains from one specimen sequenced in a study of CD8 T cells in Susac syndrome. Random hexamers were used to reverse transcribe an amount of about 0.45 to 1 ug RNA. TCRdb re-called the immunoSEQ multiplex PCR reads through MiXCR, storing one row per CDR3 protein. The sample includes under 200,000 distinct CDR3 sequences, roughly nine tenths of them seen just once. Material for sequencing was CD4+ T cells from PBMCs. The receptor set was obtained from a human donor with Susac syndrome.

The rearrangement uses TRBV2 and TRBJ2-1; 12 nucleotides match TRBD2. J lost 2 bases, V lost 3 bases, and 8 bases had no gene match. Germline CDR1 SNHLY, CDR2 FYNNEI. The CDR3 is made up of 18 amino acids. As DNA, the CDR3 is TGTGCCAGCAGTGAGGCTAGCGGGGGGGCGTATCCCTACAATGAGCAGTTCTTC. Translation: CASSEASGGAYPYNEQFF.

The chain's CDR3 is CASSAGQPNNEQFF. The CDR3 nucleotides read TGCGCCAGCAGCGCCGGACAGCCGAACAATGAGCAGTTCTTC. The V and J genes are TRBV5-1 and TRBJ2-1, with a weak D call TRBD1 (6 bases). Trimming took 4 bases from V and 5 from J, leaving 13 bases between them. Germline CDR1 SGHRS, CDR2 YFSETQ. This CDR3 comprises 14 residues.

V gene TRBV6-2 or TRBV6-3 combines with J gene TRBJ1-5; D not resolved. This CDR3 contains 14 residues. Germline lookup yields CDR1 MNHEY and CDR2 SVGEGT. Trimming pared 6 bases from V and 9 bases from J, leaving 18 bases between. The DNA for the CDR3 is TGTGCCAGCAGCAATCCCGGGCGGTCCGGGCCCCAGCATTTT. It translates to CASSNPGRSGPQHF.

The CDR3 here is CASSPRWGVYGYTF. CDR3 DNA sequence: TGTGCCAGCAGCCCCCGGTGGGGTGTCTATGGCTACACCTTC. The chain combines TRBV27 with TRBJ1-2; D unresolved. The ends were cut back, 6 bases at V and 4 bases at J, with 15 bases in the middle. The CDR3 has 14 residues. CDR1 and CDR2 (germline): MNHEY, SMNVEV (reference sequence).

The genes are TRBV5-4 and TRBJ1-2, with 9 bases fitting TRBD1. The V gene end was trimmed by 4 bases and the J gene end by 3 bases; junction bases not matched to a gene: 10. The CDR3 sequence is 16 residues long. Germline V gene sequence: CDR1 SGHNT, CDR2 YYREEE (reference sequence). The CDR3 region is CASSTKTGGDDYGYTF. The CDR3 DNA reads TGTGCCAGCAGCACCAAGACAGGGGGAGATGACTATGGCTACACCTTC.

This clonotype came up once. J is TRBJ2-6 and V is TRBV20-1, with no clear D. Germline V gene lookup returns CDR1 DFQATT and CDR2 SNEGSKA (reference sequence). Between the trimmed V and J ends, which lost 1 base and 2 bases, there was a span of 9 bases. The CDR3 spans 15 residues. The CDR3, as DNA: TGCAGTGCTAGAGGCTCCGAGCCTGGGGCCAACGTCCTGACTTTC. Its protein product is CSARGSEPGANVLTF.

The chain combines TRBV11-2 with TRBJ1-4; D possibly corresponds to TRBD1 (5 bases). The CDR3 has 14 residues. CDR1 and CDR2 (germline): SGHAT, FQNNGV. The ends were cut back, 5 bases at V and 6 bases at J, with 13 bases in the middle. The chain's CDR3 is CASSLGTEDEKLFF. The DNA for the CDR3 is TGTGCCAGCAGCCTCGGGACTGAAGATGAAAAACTGTTTTTT. The full variable domain, in which reference TRBV11-2 and TRBJ1-4 provide the parts outside the CDR3, is EAGVAQSPRYKIIEKRQSVAFWCNPISGHATLYWYQQILGQGPKLLIQFQNNGVVDDSQLPKDRFSAERLKGVDSTLKIQPAKLEDSAVYLCASSLGTEDEKLFFGSGTQLSVL.

The J gene is TRBJ1-1, the V gene TRBV5-4; 7 bases fit TRBD1. Germline CDR1 reads SGHNT; CDR2 reads YYREEE (reference sequence). J gave up 1 base and V 4 bases, and 4 bases lay outside the gene matches. The CDR3 contains 14 residues. The CDR3 region has the DNA TGTGCCAGCAGCCCCAGGGGGGAGAACACTGAAGCTTTCTTT. This translates into CASSPRGENTEAFF.

V gene TRBV20-1 combines with J gene TRBJ1-5; TRBD1 is a possible D gene (5 bases). Per the germline V gene, CDR1 is DFQATT and CDR2 is SNEGSKA (reference sequence). V was cut by 6 bases and J by 2 bases, with 11 bases left in between. The CDR3 is made up of 13 amino acids. The CDR3 DNA reads as TGCAGTGCCGGTCGACAGCGCAATCAGCCCCAGCATTTT. It is translated as CSAGRQRNQPQHF.

The chain uses TRBV7-8 and TRBJ1-2; D remains ambiguous. The V end lost 1 base, the J end lost 6 bases, and 9 bases lay between the germline ends. The CDR3 extends over 13 amino acids. The germline CDR1 and CDR2 sequences are SGHVS and FQNEAQ. The CDR3 loop is CASSLGLDDGYTF. DNA of the CDR3: TGTGCCAGCAGCTTAGGGTTAGACGATGGCTACACCTTC.

The J gene is TRBJ2-1, the V gene TRBV24-1; D is ambiguous. V was shortened by 4 bases and J by 3 bases, with 15 bases between the two germline ends. CDR3 size: 16 residues. CDR1 is KGHDR, CDR2 SFDVKD, per germline. CDR3 bases: TGTGCCACCAGTGAGTCCTGGGGTGGGAACTACAATGAGCAGTTCTTC. Encoded protein: CATSESWGGNYNEQFF.

J is TRBJ1-1 and V is TRBV20-1; D remains unclear. The CDR3 has 12 amino acids. CDR1 is DFQATT, CDR2 SNEGSKA, per germline (reference sequence). The V and J ends lost 5 bases and 10 bases respectively, with 17 bases between them. CDR3 amino acids: CSAPREGGRAFF. In DNA, the CDR3 is TGCAGTGCTCCGAGAGAGGGTGGGAGAGCTTTCTTT.

This clonotype was seen just once. The V and J genes are TRBV5-1 and TRBJ2-5, with D maybe TRBD2 (5 bases). The CDR3 spans 16 residues. V was cut by 4 bases and J by 0 bases, with 16 bases left in between. In germline, CDR1 is SGHRS, CDR2 YFSETQ. The CDR3 coding sequence is TGCGCCAGCAGCCGAGTGCCTATGACTAACCAAGAGACCCAGTACTTC. This encodes CASSRVPMTNQETQYF. The whole variable domain, filled in from reference TRBV5-1 and TRBJ2-5, reads KAGVTQTPRYLIKTRGQQVTLSCSPISGHRSVSWYQQTPGQGLQFLFEYFSETQRNKGNFPGRFSGRQFSNSRSEMNVSTLELGDSALYLCASSRVPMTNQETQYFGPGTRLLVL.

This clonotype has only a few counts. V is TRBV7-8 and J is TRBJ2-7; D perhaps matches TRBD2 (5 bases). Trimming cost V 1 base and J 6 bases, with 19 bases left between them. The CDR3 has 16 amino acids. Germline CDR1 SGHVS, CDR2 FQNEAQ. The DNA for the CDR3 is TGTGCCAGCAGCTTAGGATGGGCAGGTCCCGAGGGCGAGCAGTACTTC. It yields the protein CASSLGWAGPEGEQYF.